Listed below are T cell receptor beta chains from one sample, sequenced in a study of T-cell memory formation after mild COVID-19. TCRdb itself ran the 5' RACE reads through MiXCR, one entry per CDR3 protein. The table has roughly 49,000 distinct CDR3 sequences, roughly a quarter seen once. The sequenced sample was PBMCs or a T cell subset sorted from them (not recorded which). Receptors were obtained from a man between 18 and 29 years old who had mild COVID-19 (a few samples of this study predate the infection). Cell type and time point are not known. Each CDR3 is given without its conserved first and last residue. The order of the fields is V gene, clone size, CDR3 protein. Clone size is stated in some rows and not others, as once, few, many or a class when expanded.

v_gene: TRBV6-2/TRBV6-3; abundance: -; CDR3aa: ASSYLAVGTGELF
v_gene: TRBV5-1; abundance: -; CDR3aa: ASSWSETRLRAAQY
v_gene: TRBV9; abundance: -; CDR3aa: ASSVVGGPYNEQF
v_gene: TRBV27; abundance: few; CDR3aa: ASNNREGTAYNEQF
v_gene: TRBV29-1; abundance: -; CDR3aa: SVEEPGTEELF
v_gene: TRBV5-6; abundance: -; CDR3aa: ASTQGLSYEQY
v_gene: TRBV4-1; abundance: few; CDR3aa: ASSFRTNTGELF
v_gene: TRBV4-3; abundance: few; CDR3aa: ASSPLAGAQSSYNEQF
v_gene: TRBV6-4; abundance: few; CDR3aa: ASSDSVGTGQAF
v_gene: TRBV6-5; abundance: few; CDR3aa: ASSHRQAGPYGYT
v_gene: TRBV6-5; abundance: few; CDR3aa: ASIVYFGGGTEAF
v_gene: TRBV7-2; abundance: few; CDR3aa: ASSYPMNHRDPTQH
v_gene: TRBV9; abundance: many; CDR3aa: ASSVAKGNTGELF
v_gene: TRBV27; abundance: -; CDR3aa: ASSYRQGAYEQY
v_gene: TRBV21-1; abundance: -; CDR3aa: ASSNSTQTVRGRYNEQF
v_gene: TRBV6-4; abundance: few; CDR3aa: ASSDTVAGGSDTQY
v_gene: TRBV5-1; abundance: -; CDR3aa: ASSLVLGTNYGYT
v_gene: TRBV12-3/TRBV12-4; abundance: many; CDR3aa: ASSPGGGHGYT
v_gene: TRBV5-1; abundance: few; CDR3aa: ASSLRGTQETQY
v_gene: TRBV5-1; abundance: few; CDR3aa: ASRLEGEPPENYGYT
v_gene: TRBV13; abundance: -; CDR3aa: ASSQALGKLF
v_gene: TRBV24-1; abundance: -; CDR3aa: ATSEGTLNTEAF
v_gene: TRBV11-2; abundance: -; CDR3aa: ASSLLAGASSYNEQF
v_gene: TRBV4-1; abundance: -; CDR3aa: ASSQESGAGVLGIQY
v_gene: TRBV29-1; abundance: -; CDR3aa: SGYLTRQEQF
v_gene: TRBV7-3; abundance: -; CDR3aa: ARLSDEQF
v_gene: TRBV11-2; abundance: few; CDR3aa: ASSSGQGYSSTDTQY
v_gene: TRBV4-1; abundance: -; CDR3aa: ASSQVSGADTEAF